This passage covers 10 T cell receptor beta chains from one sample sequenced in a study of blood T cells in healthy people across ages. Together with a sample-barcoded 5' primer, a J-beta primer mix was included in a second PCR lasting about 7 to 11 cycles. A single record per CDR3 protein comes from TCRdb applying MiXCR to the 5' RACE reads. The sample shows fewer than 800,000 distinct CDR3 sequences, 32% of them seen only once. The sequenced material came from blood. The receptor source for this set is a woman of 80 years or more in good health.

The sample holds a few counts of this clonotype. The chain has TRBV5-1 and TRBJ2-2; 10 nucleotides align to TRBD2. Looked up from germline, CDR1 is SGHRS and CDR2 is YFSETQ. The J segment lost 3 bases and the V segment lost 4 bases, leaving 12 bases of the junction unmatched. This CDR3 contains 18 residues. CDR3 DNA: TGCGCCAGCAGCCCAGCAGCGGGGGGGATTTCTCACACCGGGGAGCTGTTTTTT. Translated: CASSPAAGGISHTGELFF.

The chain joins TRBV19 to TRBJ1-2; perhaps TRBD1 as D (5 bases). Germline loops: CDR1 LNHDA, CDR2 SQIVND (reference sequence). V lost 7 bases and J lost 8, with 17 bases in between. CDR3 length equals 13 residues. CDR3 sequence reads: CASNRDSLRGYTF. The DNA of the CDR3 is TGTGCCAGTAACCGGGACTCCCTGAGAGGCTACACCTTC.

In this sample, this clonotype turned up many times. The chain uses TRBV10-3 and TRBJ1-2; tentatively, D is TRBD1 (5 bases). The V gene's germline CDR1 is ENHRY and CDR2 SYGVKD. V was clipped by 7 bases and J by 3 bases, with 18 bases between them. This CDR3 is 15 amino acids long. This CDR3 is CAIKASAGFDYGYTF. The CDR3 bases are TGTGCCATCAAGGCCTCGGCAGGGTTTGACTATGGCTACACCTTC.

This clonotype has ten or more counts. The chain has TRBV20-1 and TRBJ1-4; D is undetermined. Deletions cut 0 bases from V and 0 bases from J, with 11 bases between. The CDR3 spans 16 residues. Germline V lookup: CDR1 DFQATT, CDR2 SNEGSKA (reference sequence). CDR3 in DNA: TGCAGTGCTAGAGAGGACTGGCTTGCAACTAATGAAAAACTGTTTTTT. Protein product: CSAREDWLATNEKLFF.

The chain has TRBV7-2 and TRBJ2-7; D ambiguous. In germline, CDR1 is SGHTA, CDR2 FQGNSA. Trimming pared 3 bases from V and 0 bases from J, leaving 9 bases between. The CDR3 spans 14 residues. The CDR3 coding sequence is TGTGCCAGCAGCTTGGAGAAGAGCTCCTACGAGCAGTACTTC. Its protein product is CASSLEKSSYEQYF.

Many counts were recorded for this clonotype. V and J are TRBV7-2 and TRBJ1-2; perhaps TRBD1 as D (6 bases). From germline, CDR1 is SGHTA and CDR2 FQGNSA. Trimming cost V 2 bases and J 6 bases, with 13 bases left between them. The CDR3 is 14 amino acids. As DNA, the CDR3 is TGTGCCAGCAGCTTACGTGACAGGAGACATGGCTACACCTTC. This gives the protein CASSLRDRRHGYTF.

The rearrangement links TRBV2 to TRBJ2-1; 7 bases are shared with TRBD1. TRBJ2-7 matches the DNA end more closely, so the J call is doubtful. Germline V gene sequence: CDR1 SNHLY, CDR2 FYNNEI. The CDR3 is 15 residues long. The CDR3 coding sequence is TGTGCCAGCAGACCGACAGGGATATCCTACAATGAGCAGTACTTC. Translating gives CASRPTGISYNEQYF.

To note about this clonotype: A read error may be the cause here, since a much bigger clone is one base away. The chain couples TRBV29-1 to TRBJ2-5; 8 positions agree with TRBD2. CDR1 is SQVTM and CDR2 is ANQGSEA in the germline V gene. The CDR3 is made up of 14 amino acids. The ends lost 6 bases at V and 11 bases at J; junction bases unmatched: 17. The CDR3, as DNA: TGCAGCGTCCCGGGGGGGCCCTGGAACAATGAGCAGTACTTC. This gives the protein CSVPGGPWNNEQYF.

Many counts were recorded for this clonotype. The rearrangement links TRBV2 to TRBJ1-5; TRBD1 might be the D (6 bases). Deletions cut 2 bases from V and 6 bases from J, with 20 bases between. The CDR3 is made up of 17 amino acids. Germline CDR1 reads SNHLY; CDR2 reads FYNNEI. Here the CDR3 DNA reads TGTGCCAGCAGTGAAATCAAATTTGGGGGGCTTGGTCAGCCCCAGCATTTT. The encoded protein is CASSEIKFGGLGQPQHF.

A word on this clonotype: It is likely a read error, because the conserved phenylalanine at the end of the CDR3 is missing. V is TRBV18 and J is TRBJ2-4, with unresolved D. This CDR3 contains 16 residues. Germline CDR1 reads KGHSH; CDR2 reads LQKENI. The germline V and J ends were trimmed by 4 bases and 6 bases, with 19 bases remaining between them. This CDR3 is CASSQASRSLGNIQYV. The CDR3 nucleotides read TGTGCCAGCTCACAGGCTAGTCGTTCTTTGGGAAACATTCAGTACGTC.